The 5 T cell receptor beta chains given below trace back to one sample, sequenced in a study of T cell responses to AZD1222 COVID-19 vaccine (dated by TCRdb to the early 2020s). The library relied on the immunoSEQ multiplex PCR assay. In its TCRdb copy, this immuneACCESS table keeps in-frame sequences only and misses some clones. Where compared with another copy, unresolved V genes explain less than half of these, and the others have no known cause. This sample lists some 100,000 clones; 87% were detected once. The ten largest account for approximately 15% of the sample. Sample time point, as interpreted from the label and publication: baseline before first vaccination. This sample comprised peripheral blood, obtained on day 0 of AZD1222 vaccination. These receptor sequences come from an adult in good health.

The chain recombines TRBV10-3 with TRBJ2-7; no clear D gene. From germline, CDR1 is ENHRY and CDR2 SYGVKD. V was shortened by 10 bases and J by 1 base, with 11 bases between the two germline ends. This CDR3 is 12 amino acids long. CDR3 sequence (DNA): TGTGCCACCGGCAAGGGTTCCTACGAGCAGTACTTC. The encoded protein is CATGKGSYEQYF.

The chain is built from TRBV11-2 and TRBJ1-5; TRBD1 matches 10 bases. Germline CDR1 SGHAT, CDR2 FQNNGV. The trim removed 4 bases at V and 7 bases at J, leaving 7 bases unmatched. This CDR3 comprises 15 residues. For the CDR3, the DNA is TGTGCCAGCAGCTCGGGACAGGGGCTGGGGCAGCCCCAGCATTTT. The encoded protein is CASSSGQGLGQPQHF.

The chain recombines TRBV6-5 with TRBJ2-5; 7 bases align to TRBD2. Trimming at V came to 9 bases and at J to 2 bases, leaving 6 bases not matched to a gene. Germline lookup yields CDR1 MNHEY and CDR2 SVGAGI. This CDR3 spans 13 amino acids. CDR3: CASTRAGQETQYF. The CDR3 nucleotides read TGTGCCAGTACCCGAGCGGGGCAAGAGACCCAGTACTTC.

The chain has TRBV2 and TRBJ1-4; unclear D gene. Trimming removed 2 bases at V and 6 bases at J, with 4 bases between. Germline V gives CDR1 SNHLY, CDR2 FYNNEI. The CDR3 length is 12 residues. The CDR3 DNA follows: TGTGCCAGCAGTGAACCTCATGAAAAACTGTTTTTT. Protein: CASSEPHEKLFF.

The chain employs TRBV11-2 and TRBJ2-1, with D possibly TRBD2 on 5 matching bases. There are 13 residues in the CDR3. In germline, CDR1 is SGHAT, CDR2 FQNNGV. The V gene lost 6 bases and the J gene lost 7 bases, with 13 bases spanning the gap. CDR3: CASSATRGNEQFF. The CDR3 DNA reads as TGTGCCAGCAGTGCTACACGGGGAAATGAGCAGTTCTTC.